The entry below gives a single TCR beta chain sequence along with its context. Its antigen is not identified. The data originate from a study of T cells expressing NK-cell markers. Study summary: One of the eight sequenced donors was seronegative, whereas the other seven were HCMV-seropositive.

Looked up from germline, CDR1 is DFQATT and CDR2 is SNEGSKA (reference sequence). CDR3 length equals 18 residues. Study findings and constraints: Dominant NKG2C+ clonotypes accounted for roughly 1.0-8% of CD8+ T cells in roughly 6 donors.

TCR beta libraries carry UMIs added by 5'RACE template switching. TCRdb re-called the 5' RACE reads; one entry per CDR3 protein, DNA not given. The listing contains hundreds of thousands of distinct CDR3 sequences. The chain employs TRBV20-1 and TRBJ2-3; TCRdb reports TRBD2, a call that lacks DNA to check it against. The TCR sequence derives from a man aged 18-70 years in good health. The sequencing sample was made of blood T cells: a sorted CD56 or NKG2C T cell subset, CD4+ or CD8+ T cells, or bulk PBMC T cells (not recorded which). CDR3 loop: CSARGLGLAGTNTDTQYF.